Listed here are 10 T cell receptor beta chains from one sample, sequenced in a study of T cell responses to AZD1222 COVID-19 vaccine. The data were produced by immunoSEQ multiplex PCR, yet TCRdb's version contains in-frame clones alone and is incomplete. The sample records 90,000 to 150,000 clones, 91% being singletons. The starting material was peripheral blood, obtained on day 0 of AZD1222 vaccination. These receptors all come from an adult in good health.

This clone was seen only once. This rearrangement joins TRBV2 to TRBJ1-3, with 8 bases lining up with TRBD1. The germline V gene has CDR1 SNHLY and CDR2 FYNNEI. The V gene end was trimmed by 6 bases and the J gene end by 0 bases; junction bases not matched to a gene: 4. CDR3 length equals 15 residues. CDR3 in DNA: TGTGCCAGCAGAGGGACAGGACTCTCTGGAAACACCATATATTTT. Its translation is CASRGTGLSGNTIYF.

The V gene is TRBV15, the J gene TRBJ2-7, with TRBD1 matching over 7 bases. The germline gives CDR1 LNHNV, CDR2 YYDKDF (reference sequence). Losses at the gene ends were 4 bases for V and 5 bases for J; bases not matched to a gene: 11. The CDR3 extends over 15 amino acids. CDR3 loop: CATSIGDRALDEQYF. The CDR3 DNA sequence: TGTGCCACCAGCATTGGAGACAGGGCGCTAGACGAGCAGTACTTC.

The chain carries TRBV3-1 (or the pseudogene TRBV3-2) and TRBJ2-5; D uncertain. V lost 0 bases and J 1 base, leaving 6 bases between the germline ends. Germline CDR1 is LGHDT and CDR2 is YNNKEL (reference sequence). CDR3 length: 14 residues. DNA for the CDR3: TGTGCCAGCAGCCAAGAGGAGATCCAAGAGACCCAGTACTTC. It encodes CASSQEEIQETQYF.

The chain employs TRBV7-2 and TRBJ1-4; possible D gene TRBD1, 5 bases. CDR1 SGHTA and CDR2 FQGNSA come from the germline V gene. This CDR3 contains 14 residues. Trimming stripped 5 bases from V and 7 bases from J, with 14 bases between. The CDR3 nucleotides read TGTGCCAGCAGCACCGGGACGGGAACTGAAAAACTGTTTTTT. Translation: CASSTGTGTEKLFF.

This chain joins TRBV18 and TRBJ1-4; D gene unclear. The germline V gene encodes CDR1 KGHSH and CDR2 LQKENI. The germline V and J ends were trimmed by 2 bases and 6 bases, with 10 bases remaining between them. The CDR3 totals 14 residues. CDR3 region: CASSPDRPDEKLFF. The CDR3, as DNA: TGTGCCAGCTCACCAGATCGGCCGGATGAAAAACTGTTTTTT. The complete variable domain, with remaining parts taken from reference TRBV18 and TRBJ1-4, reads NAGVMQNPRHLVRRRGQEARLRCSPMKGHSHVYWYRQLPEEGLKFMVYLQKENIIDESGMPKERFSAEFPKEGPSILRIQQVVRGDSAAYFCASSPDRPDEKLFFGSGTQLSVL.

This clone came up once. This chain connects TRBV5-8 to TRBJ2-3, with D perhaps matching TRBD1 or TRBD2 (5 bases each). The germline V gene has CDR1 SGHTS and CDR2 YDEGEE. V was pared by 0 bases and J by 2 bases, with 10 bases between. The CDR3 is made up of 15 amino acids. Here the CDR3 reads CASSLEGRYTDTQYF. The DNA for the CDR3 is TGTGCCAGCAGCTTGGAGGGGAGATACACAGATACGCAGTATTTT.

The gene calls are TRBV27 and TRBJ1-5; D gene ambiguous. The ends were cut back, 9 bases at V and 4 bases at J, with 13 bases in the middle. This CDR3 has 13 amino acids. The germline V gene has CDR1 MNHEY and CDR2 SMNVEV (reference sequence). The CDR3 DNA follows: TGTGCCAGAAACGGGGATAGGAATCAGCCCCAGCATTTT. It specifies CARNGDRNQPQHF.

The sample holds one count of this clone. The gene calls are TRBV6-5 and TRBJ2-2; TRBD2 matches at 8 bases. This CDR3 has 14 residues. Per germline, CDR1 MNHEY and CDR2 SVGAGI. V dropped 11 bases and J dropped 4; count of bases not matched to a gene: 9. The CDR3 sequence is CAARMLAGTGELFF. As DNA, the CDR3 is TGTGCCGCCCGGATGCTAGCGGGCACCGGGGAGCTGTTTTTT.

The gene calls are TRBV5-6 and TRBJ2-3; 7 bases match TRBD1. V lost 5 bases, J lost 1 base, and 7 bases stayed unmatched. The CDR3 sequence is 15 residues long. Germline-derived CDR1 and CDR2 are SGHDT and YYEEEE. The CDR3 nucleotides are TGTGCCAGCAGAAACAGGGGTTCCGGCACAGATACGCAGTATTTT. Protein: CASRNRGSGTDTQYF. Based on the CDR3 plus reference TRBV5-6 and TRBJ2-3, the full variable domain is DAGVTQSPTHLIKTRGQQVTLRCSPKSGHDTVSWYQQALGQGPQFIFQYYEEEERQRGNFPDRFSGHQFPNYSSELNVNALLLGDSALYLCASRNRGSGTDTQYFGPGTRLTVL.

The chain recombines TRBV27 with TRBJ1-2; a weak D match, TRBD1 (6 bases). Trimming stripped 8 bases from V and 6 bases from J, with 13 bases between. CDR1 is MNHEY, CDR2 SMNVEV, per germline (reference sequence). This CDR3 region has 12 residues. The CDR3 is CASGAGVNGYTF. The CDR3 nucleotides read TGTGCCAGCGGGGCAGGGGTTAATGGCTACACCTTC.